One sample yielded the 30 T cell receptor beta chains listed below, sequenced in a study of shared T cell receptors in the human thymus. The method was immunoSEQ multiplex PCR; TCRdb's version includes in-frame clones alone and lacks a portion of them. The sample carries about 380,000 clones, about 95% recorded once. The sample comprised thymocytes. The receptors were sampled from a human donor.

The chain employs TRBV29-1 and TRBJ2-3; 9 bases agree with TRBD2. The CDR3 consists of 15 residues. CDR1 and CDR2 from the germline V gene are SQVTM and ANQGSEA. V lost 6 bases and J lost 9; bases outside the gene matches: 16. In DNA form, the CDR3 reads TGCAGCGTCCAGAAAGGGGGCCTAGCGGGATCGACGCAGTATTTT. Its translation: CSVQKGGLAGSTQYF.

The chain is built from TRBV4-1 and TRBJ2-2, with 7 bases fitting TRBD2. This CDR3 comprises 15 residues. Germline-derived CDR1 and CDR2 are MGHRA and YSYEKL. The junction had 6 bases not matched to a gene; V was cut back by 4 bases and J by 4 bases. The CDR3 coding sequence is TGCGCCAGCAGCCCACCGGGGAGGGCCACCGGGGAGCTGTTTTTT. Amino acid sequence: CASSPPGRATGELFF.

This rearrangement joins TRBV28 to TRBJ2-3, with 11 positions matching TRBD2. The V gene end was trimmed by 5 bases and the J gene end by 0 bases; junction bases not matched to a gene: 16. Germline V gives CDR1 MDHEN, CDR2 SYDVKM. This CDR3 spans 20 amino acids. CDR3 residues: CASSVTTPGTSGLSTDTQYF. CDR3 nucleotides: TGTGCCAGCAGTGTGACTACTCCCGGGACTAGCGGCTTGAGCACAGATACGCAGTATTTT.

This clone was observed once. The genes are TRBV28 and TRBJ2-1; tentatively, D is TRBD1 or TRBD2 (5 bases each). Per the germline V gene, CDR1 is MDHEN and CDR2 is SYDVKM. The CDR3 has 15 residues. Trimming cost V 5 bases and J 8 bases, with 19 bases left between them. CDR3 residues: CASSPGTGWPHEQFF. The CDR3 DNA reads as TGTGCCAGCAGTCCAGGGACGGGGTGGCCCCATGAGCAGTTCTTC.

The chain recombines TRBV19 with TRBJ2-6, with 10 bases fitting TRBD1. The CDR3 length is 16 residues. Looked up from germline, CDR1 is LNHDA and CDR2 is SQIVND (reference sequence). The trim removed 6 bases at V and 0 bases at J, leaving 2 bases unmatched. The CDR3 spells CASRTGGASGANVLTF. The CDR3 nucleotides read TGTGCCAGTAGGACAGGGGGCGCCTCTGGGGCCAACGTCCTGACTTTC.

The J gene is TRBJ2-4, the V gene TRBV6-1, with TRBD1 identical over 9 bases. CDR1 and CDR2 (germline): MNHNS, SASEGT. The CDR3 contains 14 residues. Germline trimming cut 7 bases from V and 2 bases from J; bases unmatched to any gene: 3. The CDR3 protein is CASTGTGSKNIQYF. CDR3 DNA: TGTGCCAGCACTGGGACAGGGTCCAAAAACATTCAGTACTTC.

The gene calls are TRBV28 and TRBJ1-5; D remains unclear. Per the germline V gene, CDR1 is MDHEN and CDR2 is SYDVKM. V gave up 4 bases and J gave up 6 bases, with 13 bases separating them. There are 14 residues in the CDR3. The CDR3 region has the DNA TGTGCCAGCAGTTCAGACCCCGGAGGTCAGCCCCAGCATTTT. Its protein is CASSSDPGGQPQHF. Complete variable domain (other parts from reference TRBV28 and TRBJ1-5): DVKVTQSSRYLVKRTGEKVFLECVQDMDHENMFWYRQDPGLGLRLIYFSYDVKMKEKGDIPEGYSVSREKKERFSLILESASTNQTSMYLCASSSDPGGQPQHFGDGTRLSIL.

The V call is TRBV5-1, the J call TRBJ1-5; no clear D gene. The CDR3 consists of 14 residues. The V gene lost 4 bases and the J gene lost 14 bases, with 22 bases spanning the gap. The germline CDR1 and CDR2 sequences are SGHRS and YFSETQ. The chain's CDR3 is CASSPDPMFGRKHF. In DNA form, the CDR3 reads TGCGCCAGCAGCCCCGACCCCATGTTTGGCAGGAAGCATTTT.

The chain recombines TRBV10-3 with TRBJ2-5; 11 bases are shared with TRBD2. CDR3 length: 17 amino acids. The J segment lost 4 bases and the V segment lost 3 bases, leaving 10 bases of the junction unmatched. In germline, CDR1 is ENHRY, CDR2 SYGVKD. Here the CDR3 reads CAISERLAGGYRETQYF. The CDR3 DNA follows: TGTGCCATCAGTGAAAGGCTAGCGGGAGGATACAGAGAGACCCAGTACTTC.

This chain uses TRBV4-1 with TRBJ2-1; 8 bases are shared with TRBD2. Trimming took 3 bases from V and 3 from J; bases not matched to a gene: 22. The CDR3 has 21 residues. CDR1 is MGHRA, CDR2 YSYEKL, per germline. CDR3 amino acids: CASSQPSLKRERNTNYNEQFF. The CDR3 bases are TGCGCCAGCAGCCAGCCCTCGCTCAAGCGGGAGAGGAACACGAACTACAATGAGCAGTTCTTC.

V usage is TRBV11-2 and J usage is TRBJ2-1; 9 positions match TRBD1. CDR3 length: 19 amino acids. Trimming at V came to 5 bases and at J to 1 base, leaving 15 bases not matched to a gene. CDR1 and CDR2 from the germline V gene are SGHAT and FQNNGV. The CDR3 bases are TGTGCCAGCAGCATTACCACCCCAAGGGGGACAGGGTCCTACAATGAGCAGTTCTTC. It codes for CASSITTPRGTGSYNEQFF. Supplemented by reference TRBV11-2 and TRBJ2-1, the full variable domain reads EAGVAQSPRYKIIEKRQSVAFWCNPISGHATLYWYQQILGQGPKLLIQFQNNGVVDDSQLPKDRFSAERLKGVDSTLKIQPAKLEDSAVYLCASSITTPRGTGSYNEQFFGPGTRLTVL.

The rearrangement links TRBV10-1 to TRBJ2-2; D is ambiguous. The CDR3 runs 16 residues. The V gene lost 7 bases and the J gene lost 0 bases, with 15 bases spanning the gap. The germline V gene has CDR1 WNHNN and CDR2 SYGVQD (reference sequence). The CDR3 sequence is CASTIQKLANTGELFF. CDR3 bases: TGCGCCAGCACCATCCAGAAGCTTGCGAACACCGGGGAGCTGTTTTTT.

V gene TRBV30 combines with J gene TRBJ2-1; D ambiguous. The V gene's germline CDR1 is GTSNPN and CDR2 SVGIG (reference sequence). Deletions cut 8 bases from V and 8 bases from J, with 10 bases between. The CDR3 is 10 amino acids. The CDR3 spells CAGSKYEQFF. The DNA for the CDR3 is TGTGCCGGAAGCAAGTATGAGCAGTTCTTC.

Only one count was recorded for this clone. At the DNA level, this CDR3 is encoded by other sequences in the same sample as well. The chain couples TRBV6-5 to TRBJ2-5; TRBD2 is a possible D gene (5 bases). The CDR3 sequence is 12 residues long. The V gene lost 2 bases and the J gene lost 5 bases, with 6 bases spanning the gap. Germline V lookup: CDR1 MNHEY, CDR2 SVGAGI. The DNA for the CDR3 is TGTGCCAGCAGTTACCCGGGGGAGACCCAGTACTTC. Its translation is CASSYPGETQYF.

The chain links TRBV15 to TRBJ1-2; D is perhaps TRBD1 (5 bases). Trimming cost V 8 bases and J 3 bases, with 19 bases left between them. Germline V gene data show CDR1 as LNHNV and CDR2 as YYDKDF (reference sequence). The CDR3 loop spans 15 amino acids. The CDR3 nucleotides read TGTGCCACCTCGCGGGACGGCTTGTTTGACTATGGCTACACCTTC. Protein: CATSRDGLFDYGYTF.

This clone was seen once. V gene TRBV4-1 combines with J gene TRBJ2-7; possibly TRBD1 for D (5 bases). CDR3 size: 14 residues. CDR1 and CDR2 from the germline V gene are MGHRA and YSYEKL. Trimming stripped 5 bases from V and 1 base from J, with 12 bases between. The CDR3 coding sequence is TGCGCCAGCAGCTCGGACATCGGATCCTACGAGCAGTACTTC. Its translation is CASSSDIGSYEQYF.

The V gene is TRBV28, the J gene TRBJ1-5; 7 nucleotides align to TRBD1. The CDR3 covers 16 residues. The trim removed 7 bases at V and 7 bases at J, leaving 16 bases unmatched. Germline CDR1 reads MDHEN; CDR2 reads SYDVKM. CDR3 DNA sequence: TGTGCCAGCAAAAAGACAGGGAAGTGGCAGGAACAGCCCCAGCATTTT. Encoded protein: CASKKTGKWQEQPQHF.

This chain uses TRBV18 with TRBJ1-2; TRBD1 matches 8 bases. Germline values: CDR1 KGHSH, CDR2 LQKENI. The CDR3 length is 13 residues. The J segment lost 8 bases and the V segment lost 3 bases, leaving 5 bases of the junction unmatched. The CDR3 bases are TGTGCCAGCTCACCGACAGGGGAAGGGGGCTACACCTTC. Residues: CASSPTGEGGYTF.

The V and J genes are TRBV5-4 and TRBJ1-4; D is possibly TRBD1 (5 bases). The CDR3 has 18 residues. Germline V lookup: CDR1 SGHNT, CDR2 YYREEE (reference sequence). Trimming took off 1 base at V and 0 bases at J, with 16 bases between the two ends. The CDR3 spells CASSLSQGEGATNEKLFF. As DNA, the CDR3 is TGTGCCAGCAGCTTGAGTCAGGGCGAGGGTGCAACTAATGAAAAACTGTTTTTT.

V usage is TRBV5-1 and J usage is TRBJ2-5; D is uncertain. Trimming stripped 0 bases from V and 3 bases from J, with 9 bases between. The CDR3 is 14 residues long. CDR1 and CDR2 from the germline V gene are SGHRS and YFSETQ. The CDR3 coding sequence is TGCGCCAGCAGCTTGGCCAGGAGCGAAGAGACCCAGTACTTC. Translation gives CASSLARSEETQYF.

The V gene is TRBV11-2, the J gene TRBJ2-1, with TRBD2 matching over 10 bases. Germline V gene sequence: CDR1 SGHAT, CDR2 FQNNGV. V shed 5 bases, J shed 5 bases, and the junction held 6 bases outside the gene matches. The CDR3 covers 15 residues. Here the CDR3 reads CASSLSGRANNEQFF. CDR3 DNA: TGTGCCAGCAGCCTAAGCGGGAGGGCCAACAATGAGCAGTTCTTC.

The chain employs TRBV2 and TRBJ2-1, with 10 nucleotides matching TRBD2. The CDR3 is 16 residues long. CDR1 and CDR2 from the germline V gene are SNHLY and FYNNEI. Trimming cost V 1 base and J 5 bases; bases outside gene matches: 5. CDR3: CASSEGGTSENNEQFF. The DNA of the CDR3 is TGTGCCAGCAGTGAAGGGGGGACTAGCGAGAACAATGAGCAGTTCTTC.

The chain uses TRBV19 and TRBJ2-5, with D tentatively TRBD1 (5 bases). V lost 8 bases and J 2 bases, leaving 21 bases between the germline ends. The CDR3 contains 16 residues. Per germline, CDR1 LNHDA and CDR2 SQIVND (reference sequence). CDR3 sequence (DNA): TGTGCCAGTCGAGGTAGGGGCGCCGTGGGGCAAGAGACCCAGTACTTC. Its translation is CASRGRGAVGQETQYF.

In regard to this clone: The germline gene is not matched at one end of the junction; a read error may be the cause. V is TRBV7-2 and J is TRBJ2-3; 8 positions agree with TRBD2. The V gene's germline CDR1 is SGHTA and CDR2 FQGNSA. The CDR3 sequence is 15 residues long. The CDR3 spells CASSLDQLAESSSDF. CDR3 nucleotides: TGTGCCAGCAGCTTAGATCAACTAGCGGAAAGCTCATCGGATTTT.

As to this clone: In the same sample, other DNA sequences code for this CDR3. The chain links TRBV11-2 to TRBJ2-7; D is undetermined. CDR1 is SGHAT and CDR2 is FQNNGV in the germline V gene. V lost 1 base and J 2 bases, leaving 6 bases between the germline ends. The CDR3 is made up of 13 amino acids. The CDR3 is CASSLGGTYEQYF. As DNA, the CDR3 is TGTGCCAGCAGCTTAGGCGGTACCTACGAGCAGTACTTC.

About this clone: One end of the junction varies from germline; a read error may be responsible. V is TRBV6-6 and J is TRBJ2-5, with unresolved D. Germline-derived CDR1 and CDR2 are MNHNY and SVGAGI (reference sequence). CDR3 length equals 14 residues. This CDR3 is CASSYLTAKETRYF. The CDR3 DNA is TGTGCCAGCAGTTACTTAACGGCCAAAGAGACCCGGTACTTC.

The rearrangement links TRBV30 to TRBJ2-7; unclear D gene. In germline, CDR1 is GTSNPN, CDR2 SVGIG (reference sequence). There are 15 residues in the CDR3. V shed 3 bases and J shed 2 bases, with 17 bases lying between them. CDR3 in amino acids: CAWSHSRLYPYEQYF. CDR3 DNA: TGTGCCTGGAGCCATAGTCGCCTCTACCCCTACGAGCAGTACTTC.

The rearrangement links TRBV11-2 to TRBJ2-5; D is possibly TRBD2 (5 bases). The CDR3 contains 15 residues. Trimming left V 4 bases short and J 4 bases short, with 16 bases between. CDR1 and CDR2 (germline): SGHAT, FQNNGV. CDR3 nucleotides: TGTGCCAGCAGCTCAGAGAGCGGAGTACCAGAGACCCAGTACTTC. It encodes CASSSESGVPETQYF.

The genes are TRBV25-1 and TRBJ2-3, with TRBD2 matching over 11 bases. After removal of 2 bases from V and 4 bases from J, the junction contained 11 bases not matched to a gene. The CDR3 runs 18 residues. Germline values: CDR1 MGHDK, CDR2 SYGVNS. For the CDR3, the DNA is TGTGCCAGCAGTGAACGGGCCCTGACTAGCGGGGAATCAGATACGCAGTATTTT. This encodes CASSERALTSGESDTQYF.

The V call is TRBV27, the J call TRBJ2-1, with D possibly being TRBD1 (6 bases). Germline V CDR1 and CDR2: MNHEY, SMNVEV (reference sequence). V was shortened by 7 bases and J by 5 bases, with 12 bases between the two germline ends. The CDR3 spans 13 residues. The CDR3 DNA reads TGTGCCAGCAAATGGACAGATAACAATGAGCAGTTCTTC. Protein product: CASKWTDNNEQFF.